The 23 T cell receptor beta chains presented below share a single source sample, sequenced in a study of vaccination effects on CD4 cells after COVID-19. Viral peptide pool expansion of antigen-specific CD4+ T cells preceded sequencing in the ViraFEST assay. Culture lasted about ten days before CD4+ T cell isolation. Documented for the person is a PCR-confirmed SARS-CoV-2 infection occurring between March and December 2020. Each participant received a vaccine that was either BNT162b2 or mRNA-1273, given as two doses. Profiling relied on immunoSEQ multiplex PCR, and the TCRdb table lists in-frame clones only, not all of them. The repertoire includes about 13,000 clones, around 67% of them detected once, and 33% sits in the top ten. No antigens are known for them. The specimen was CD4+ T cells from PBMCs cultured with HCoV-NL63 spike peptides, collected after COVID-19 vaccination. These receptors originate from a human donor who had a prior SARS-CoV-2 infection.

V and J are TRBV18 and TRBJ2-5; D is unresolved. The V end lost 0 bases, the J end lost 4 bases, and 6 bases lay between the germline ends. CDR1 is KGHSH, CDR2 LQKENI, per germline. There are 13 residues in the CDR3. CDR3 coding DNA: TGTGCCAGCTCACCACCGGTGGCAGAGACCCAGTACTTC. Amino acids: CASSPPVAETQYF.

The CDR3 sequence: CASSINQGVNTEAFF. In DNA form, the CDR3 reads TGTGCCAGCAGTATCAATCAAGGAGTGAACACTGAAGCTTTCTTT. The chain carries TRBV27 and TRBJ1-1; D unclear. In germline, CDR1 is MNHEY, CDR2 SMNVEV (reference sequence). V was pared by 5 bases and J by 0 bases, with 13 bases between. The CDR3 loop spans 15 amino acids.

The table lists this clone with a count of one. An end of the junction does not agree with germline; a read error may underlie this. The chain couples TRBV7-7 to TRBJ2-2, with 7 bases identical to TRBD2. The CDR3 totals 15 residues. Germline loops: CDR1 SSHAT, CDR2 FNYEAQ (reference sequence). This chain's CDR3 is CASSPLALGAGELFF. CDR3 in DNA: TGTGCTAGCAGTCCACTAGCGTTAGGTGCCGGGGAGCTGTTTTTT.

CDR3 sequence (DNA): TGTGCCAGCAGTGAAGGGAGGGCCGGGGAGCTGTTTTTT. This encodes CASSEGRAGELFF. V and J are TRBV2 and TRBJ2-2; maybe TRBD2 (6 bases). Germline V CDR1 and CDR2: SNHLY, FYNNEI. V was shortened by 1 base and J by 6 bases, with 6 bases between the two germline ends. The CDR3 runs to 13 residues.

V usage is TRBV25-1 and J usage is TRBJ2-7, with D hard to call. Germline V gives CDR1 MGHDK, CDR2 SYGVNS. Between the trimmed V and J ends, which lost 9 bases and 3 bases, there was a span of 9 bases. The CDR3 sequence is 11 residues long. In nucleotides, the CDR3 is TGTGCCAGTTCGGGCTTCTACGAGCAGTACTTC. Its translation: CASSGFYEQYF.

The chain uses TRBV19 and TRBJ2-1; the D is unclear. Germline CDR1 is LNHDA and CDR2 is SQIVND (reference sequence). The CDR3 contains 15 residues. Trimming took off 5 bases at V and 0 bases at J, with 11 bases between the two ends. DNA of the CDR3: TGTGCCAGTAGTCGTGATCCCATCTCCTACAATGAGCAGTTCTTC. Translation gives CASSRDPISYNEQFF.

The chain carries TRBV12-3 or TRBV12-4 and TRBJ1-1; D unresolved. V lost 8 bases and J lost 1, with 11 bases in between. The CDR3 is 13 residues long. CDR3: CASAINPNTEAFF. The CDR3 DNA sequence: TGTGCCAGCGCCATCAACCCGAACACTGAAGCTTTCTTT.

CDR3 bases: TGTGCCAGCAGCTTCAGAGGCCGAAGGTTCAACCGAGATACGCAGTATTTT. This encodes CASSFRGRRFNRDTQYF. This rearrangement joins TRBV5-5 to TRBJ2-3, with D uncertain. V lost 2 bases to trimming and J lost 5 bases, with 21 bases between them. The CDR3 totals 17 residues. Germline CDR1 is SGHKS and CDR2 is YYEKEE (reference sequence). Full variable domain (missing parts from reference TRBV5-5 and TRBJ2-3): DAGVTQSPTHLIKTRGQQVTLRCSPISGHKSVSWYQQVLGQGPQFIFQYYEKEERGRGNFPDRFSARQFPNYSSELNVNALLLGDSALYLCASSFRGRRFNRDTQYFGPGTRLTVL.

This chain uses TRBV4-1 with TRBJ1-6; no definite D call. This CDR3 has 14 amino acids. The V gene's germline CDR1 is MGHRA and CDR2 YSYEKL. V dropped 0 bases and J dropped 3 bases, with 3 bases sitting between them. In DNA, the CDR3 is TGCGCCAGCAGCCAAGAACACTATAATTCACCCCTCCACTTT. It is translated as CASSQEHYNSPLHF.

This clone was seen only a few times. The chain couples TRBV21-1 to TRBJ2-1; TRBD1, the D gene given by the table, was not confirmed from the DNA. TRBV21-1 counts as a pseudogene. The CDR3 length is 15 residues. CDR3: CASSNLRQGYNEQFF. The CDR3, as DNA: TGTGCCAGCAGCAATTTGAGACAGGGGTACAATGAGCAGTTCTTC.

V gene TRBV11-3 combines with J gene TRBJ2-7; 7 bases fit TRBD2. CDR3 length equals 15 residues. V shed 5 bases, J shed 4 bases, and the junction held 11 bases outside the gene matches. CDR1 is SGHNT, CDR2 YENEEA, per germline. This CDR3 is CASSQHELALYEQYF. The DNA of the CDR3 is TGTGCCAGCAGCCAGCATGAACTAGCGTTGTACGAGCAGTACTTC.

The chain carries TRBV7-8 and TRBJ1-5; D is possibly TRBD1 (5 bases). The germline gives CDR1 SGHVS, CDR2 FQNEAQ. CDR3 size: 13 residues. The V and J ends lost 4 bases and 6 bases respectively, with 10 bases between them. CDR3 nucleotides: TGTGCCAGCAGCTCGACTGGGACTCAGCCCCAGCATTTT. Protein: CASSSTGTQPQHF.

The chain recombines TRBV7-8 with TRBJ1-4; the D is unclear. The V gene's germline CDR1 is SGHVS and CDR2 FQNEAQ. The CDR3 is 13 residues long. The V and J ends lost 5 bases and 8 bases respectively, with 12 bases between them. CDR3 residues: CASSPGREEKLFF. The CDR3 DNA reads TGTGCCAGCAGCCCAGGACGGGAAGAAAAACTGTTTTTT.

This clone turned up a few times. This chain uses TRBV11-2 with TRBJ1-2; D uncertain. From germline, CDR1 is SGHAT and CDR2 FQNNGV. CDR3 size: 14 residues. Trimming removed 0 bases at V and 6 bases at J, with 11 bases between. CDR3 in amino acids: CASSLDRAGNGYTF. The CDR3 DNA is TGTGCCAGCAGCTTAGACCGTGCGGGAAATGGCTACACCTTC.

The chain recombines TRBV28 with TRBJ2-7; 9 bases agree with TRBD1. J gave up 6 bases and V 5 bases, and 11 bases lay outside the gene matches. In germline, CDR1 is MDHEN, CDR2 SYDVKM. The CDR3 length is 15 residues. The CDR3, as DNA: TGTGCCAGCAGTCCCCATTCCGGGACAGGGCGCGAGCAGTACTTC. Amino acid sequence: CASSPHSGTGREQYF.

The rearrangement uses TRBV5-4 and TRBJ1-4, with 8 bases lining up with TRBD1. The CDR3 extends over 15 amino acids. V dropped 3 bases and J dropped 3; count of bases not matched to a gene: 4. Germline V lookup: CDR1 SGHNT, CDR2 YYREEE (reference sequence). CDR3 protein: CASSSQGASNEKLFF. The DNA for the CDR3 is TGTGCCAGCAGCTCTCAGGGGGCCTCTAATGAAAAACTGTTTTTT. Together with reference TRBV5-4 and TRBJ1-4, the CDR3 gives the full variable domain: ETGVTQSPTHLIKTRGQQVTLRCSSQSGHNTVSWYQQALGQGPQFIFQYYREEENGRGNFPPRFSGLQFPNYSSELNVNALELDDSALYLCASSSQGASNEKLFFGSGTQLSVL.

The chain couples TRBV7-8 to TRBJ1-1; the D is unclear. The CDR3 runs 13 residues. Germline CDR1 is SGHVS and CDR2 is FQNEAQ. Trimming left V 5 bases short and J 1 base short, with 8 bases between. The CDR3 DNA reads as TGTGCCAGCAGCACACGACAGAACACTGAAGCTTTCTTT. It is translated as CASSTRQNTEAFF.

V usage is TRBV6-5 and J usage is TRBJ1-4; TRBD1 is a possible D gene (5 bases). CDR1 is MNHEY and CDR2 is SVGAGI in the germline V gene. CDR3 length equals 13 residues. Trimming removed 7 bases at V and 6 bases at J, with 12 bases between. CDR3: CASTDRLYEKLFF. The CDR3 DNA reads as TGTGCCAGCACCGACAGACTTTATGAAAAACTGTTTTTT.

This rearrangement joins TRBV3-1 (or the pseudogene TRBV3-2) to TRBJ2-7; the match to TRBD2 covers 8 bases. Germline V lookup: CDR1 LGHDT, CDR2 YNNKEL (reference sequence). V gave up 6 bases and J gave up 6 bases; unmatched junction bases: 16. The CDR3 length is 16 residues. The CDR3 reads CASSPGLAGGGFEQYF. CDR3 DNA sequence: TGTGCCAGCAGTCCCGGACTAGCCGGGGGTGGATTCGAGCAGTACTTC.

V and J are TRBV3-1 (or the pseudogene TRBV3-2) and TRBJ1-2; D remains ambiguous. CDR1 is LGHDT, CDR2 YNNKEL, per germline (reference sequence). This CDR3 has 17 residues. Trimming cost V 2 bases and J 4 bases, with 20 bases left between them. The CDR3 DNA is TGTGCCAGCAGCCAACGATATGGCCGGGGAGACCTCTATGGCTACACCTTC. It codes for CASSQRYGRGDLYGYTF.

This chain uses TRBV27 with TRBJ2-2; D might be TRBD2 (6 bases). This CDR3 has 14 residues. CDR1 MNHEY and CDR2 SMNVEV come from the germline V gene (reference sequence). V lost 8 bases, J lost 7 bases, and 17 bases lay in between. The DNA of the CDR3 is TGTGCCAGCCGGAACGTCCAGGGAGGCGGGGAGCTGTTTTTT. Its translation: CASRNVQGGGELFF.

The V gene is TRBV2, the J gene TRBJ2-3; 7 positions match TRBD2. This CDR3 comprises 16 residues. V dropped 6 bases and J dropped 5; count of bases not matched to a gene: 14. Germline V gene lookup returns CDR1 SNHLY and CDR2 FYNNEI. The CDR3 here is CASSLERGIAGDTQYF. CDR3 bases: TGTGCCAGCAGCCTCGAGCGAGGGATAGCGGGAGATACGCAGTATTTT.

The rearrangement joins TRBV6-5 to TRBJ2-6; D gene uncertain. V lost 7 bases to trimming and J lost 0 bases, with 4 bases between them. The CDR3 runs to 13 residues. Germline V gene sequence: CDR1 MNHEY, CDR2 SVGAGI. The CDR3 reads CASTNSGANVLTF. The DNA for the CDR3 is TGTGCCAGCACCAACTCTGGGGCCAACGTCCTGACTTTC.